Below are 9 T cell receptor beta chains sequenced from a single sample in a study of blood T cell repertoires in COVID-19. TCRdb's copy holds only in-frame clones and misses some; the assay was immunoSEQ multiplex PCR. The sample records some 670,000 clones, about 90% being singletons. The sequencing sample was made of peripheral blood. The receptors here all came from a woman aged 18-29 years with acute or convalescent COVID-19.

This chain connects TRBV11-2 to TRBJ1-1; no definite D call. V gave up 4 bases and J gave up 9 bases, with 9 bases separating them. The V gene's germline CDR1 is SGHAT and CDR2 FQNNGV. This CDR3 has 11 amino acids. The CDR3 DNA follows: TGTGCCAGCAGCTACCCCGACAAAGCTTTCTTT. Translating it yields CASSYPDKAFF.

The V call is TRBV19, the J call TRBJ2-3; 8 bases align to TRBD2. CDR1 and CDR2 (germline): LNHDA, SQIVND (reference sequence). This CDR3 contains 15 residues. After removal of 3 bases from V and 5 bases from J, the junction contained 7 bases not matched to a gene. The chain's CDR3 is CASSIYGGVGDTQYF. CDR3 bases: TGTGCCAGTAGTATTTACGGGGGGGTTGGAGATACGCAGTATTTT.

The chain couples TRBV14 to TRBJ1-5; D ambiguous. CDR3 length: 13 amino acids. Trimming shortened V by 4 bases and J by 3 bases, and 7 bases separated the two germline ends. Looked up from germline, CDR1 is SGHDN and CDR2 is FVKESK. CDR3 residues: CASSRLSNQPQHF. The CDR3 DNA reads TGTGCCAGCAGCCGCCTATCCAATCAGCCCCAGCATTTT.

J is TRBJ2-7 and V is TRBV27; no firm D call. The CDR3 extends over 16 amino acids. V was cut by 0 bases and J by 0 bases, with 12 bases left in between. Germline CDR1 MNHEY, CDR2 SMNVEV (reference sequence). CDR3 nucleotides: TGTGCCAGCAGTTTATCTCAGGTGCTTCCCTCCTACGAGCAGTACTTC. This sequence encodes CASSLSQVLPSYEQYF.

The rearrangement joins TRBV9 to TRBJ2-5, with TRBD2 matching 10 bases. With 0 bases clipped from V and 4 bases from J, the junction kept 9 bases outside the gene matches. Germline loops: CDR1 SGDLS, CDR2 YYNGEE. The length of the CDR3 is 17 residues. The CDR3 nucleotides are TGTGCCAGCAGCGTAGTAGCGGGGGGCCTCAGGCCAGAGACCCAGTACTTC. This translates into CASSVVAGGLRPETQYF.

CDR3 coding DNA: TGTGCCAGCAGCCGGGCAGGGATTAACACCGGGGAGCTGTTTTTT. Amino acid sequence: CASSRAGINTGELFF. The chain joins TRBV11-2 to TRBJ2-2; a possible D gene is TRBD1 (5 bases). Germline lookup yields CDR1 SGHAT and CDR2 FQNNGV. The ends were cut back, 5 bases at V and 2 bases at J, with 12 bases in the middle. The CDR3 runs to 15 residues.

This clone was seen more than once but under ten times. The V and J genes are TRBV4-2 and TRBJ1-5, with TRBD1 matching over 8 bases. Germline CDR1 and CDR2: LGHNA and YNFKEQ. The CDR3 runs 17 residues. The V segment lost 1 base and the J segment 1 base; nucleotides outside the gene matches: 6. CDR3 bases: TGTGCCAGCAGCCAAGGGGGACAGGCTTTAAGCAATCAGCCCCAGCATTTT. Residues: CASSQGGQALSNQPQHF.

The V call is TRBV5-1, the J call TRBJ2-7, with a weak D call TRBD2 (6 bases). The germline V gene has CDR1 SGHRS and CDR2 YFSETQ. CDR3 size: 14 residues. Between the trimmed V and J ends, which lost 2 bases and 0 bases, there was a span of 9 bases. The CDR3 DNA sequence: TGCGCCAGCAGCTTCGCGGGACTCTCCTACGAGCAGTACTTC. Translation gives CASSFAGLSYEQYF.

This sequence joins TRBV4-1 and TRBJ1-6; 7 positions match TRBD1. With 5 bases clipped from V and 7 bases from J, the junction kept 11 bases outside the gene matches. Per the germline V gene, CDR1 is MGHRA and CDR2 is YSYEKL. CDR3 length equals 16 residues. The CDR3 DNA sequence: TGCGCCAGCAGCGATCTTGACAGGGTTGGCAATTCACCCCTCCACTTT. Translated, it gives CASSDLDRVGNSPLHF.